The T cell receptor beta chain described here comes from a study of shared T cell receptors in the human thymus. Clones were read by immunoSEQ multiplex PCR, and TCRdb kept only the in-frame ones, dropping some. Altogether roughly 710,000 clones are present, approximately 85% being singletons, with the ten largest covering roughly 0.01%. Germline values: CDR1 SGHDT, CDR2 YYEEEE. Trimming took off 0 bases at V and 5 bases at J, with 24 bases between the two ends. This CDR3 spans 19 amino acids. The sample was also reused in another study, on human thymus T cells. Per that study: Apparent skewing of V and J gene usage characterized both thymic and blood repertoires.

The clonotype originates from a girl less than two years old with a congenital heart defect. Sequenced material: thymocytes. The chain employs TRBV5-6 and TRBJ1-5; a weak D match, TRBD1 (6 bases). CDR3 sequence: CASSLGGARGGRDYQPQHF. Here the CDR3 DNA reads TGTGCCAGCAGCTTGGGGGGCGCCAGGGGTGGCAGGGATTATCAGCCCCAGCATTTT.